Included here is one T cell receptor (beta chain) sequence, with context. What it binds is unknown. Profiles of TCR beta VDJ and CDR3 were generated from a genomic DNA template. TCRdb re-called the reads through MiXCR, storing one row per CDR3 protein. The sample has some 200,000 distinct CDR3 sequences, roughly 53% seen once; the top ten hold about 20%. The data were taken from a study of CD8+CD57+ T cells in acquired aplastic anemia. Regarding the study as a whole: Around 29 shared CD8+ CDR3s appeared highly expressed within patients' immunodominant clones.

The germline CDR1 and CDR2 sequences are ENHRY and SYGVKD. Trimming took 3 bases from V and 1 from J; bases not matched to a gene: 1. This CDR3 contains 14 residues. Flow cytometry had shown expanded CD8+CD57+ cells in the patients chosen for sequencing. The sequencing sample was made of sorted CD4+, CD8+, or CD8+CD57+ T cells (not recorded which) from PBMCs. The chain employs TRBV10-3 and TRBJ2-3, with TRBD1 identical over 7 bases. The receptor's source is a human donor with aplastic anemia. The CDR3 protein is CAISDTGGTDTQYF. Here the CDR3 DNA reads TGTGCCATCAGTGATACAGGGGGCACAGATACGCAGTATTTT.